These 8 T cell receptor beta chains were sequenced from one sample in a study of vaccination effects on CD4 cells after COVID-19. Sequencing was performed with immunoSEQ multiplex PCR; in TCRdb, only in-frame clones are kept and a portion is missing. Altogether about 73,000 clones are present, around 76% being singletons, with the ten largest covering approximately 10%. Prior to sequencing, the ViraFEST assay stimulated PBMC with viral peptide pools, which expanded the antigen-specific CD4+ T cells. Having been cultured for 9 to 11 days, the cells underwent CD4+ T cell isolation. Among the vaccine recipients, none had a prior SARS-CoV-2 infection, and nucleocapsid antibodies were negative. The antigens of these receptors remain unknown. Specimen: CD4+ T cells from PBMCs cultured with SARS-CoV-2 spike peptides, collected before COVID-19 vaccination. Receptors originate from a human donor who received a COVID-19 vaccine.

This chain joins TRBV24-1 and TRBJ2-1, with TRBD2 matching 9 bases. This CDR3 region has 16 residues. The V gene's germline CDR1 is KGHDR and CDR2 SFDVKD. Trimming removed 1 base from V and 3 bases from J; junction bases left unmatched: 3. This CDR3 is CATSDFSSGDYNEQFF. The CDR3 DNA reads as TGTGCCACCAGTGATTTTTCTAGCGGGGACTACAATGAGCAGTTCTTC.

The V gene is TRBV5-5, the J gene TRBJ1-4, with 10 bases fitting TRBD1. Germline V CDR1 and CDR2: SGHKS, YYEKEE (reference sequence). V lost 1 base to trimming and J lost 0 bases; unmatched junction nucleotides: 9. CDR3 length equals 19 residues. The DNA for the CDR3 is TGTGCCAGCAGCTTGCGGTGGACAGGGGGGGTCGCAACTAATGAAAAACTGTTTTTT. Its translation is CASSLRWTGGVATNEKLFF.

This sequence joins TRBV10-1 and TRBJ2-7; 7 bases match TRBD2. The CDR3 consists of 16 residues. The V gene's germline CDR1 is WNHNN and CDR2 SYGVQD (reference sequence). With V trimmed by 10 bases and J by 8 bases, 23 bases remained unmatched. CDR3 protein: CANNLGPGLRGSQQYV. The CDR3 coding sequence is TGCGCCAATAATTTGGGACCGGGACTACGGGGGTCCCAGCAGTACGTC.

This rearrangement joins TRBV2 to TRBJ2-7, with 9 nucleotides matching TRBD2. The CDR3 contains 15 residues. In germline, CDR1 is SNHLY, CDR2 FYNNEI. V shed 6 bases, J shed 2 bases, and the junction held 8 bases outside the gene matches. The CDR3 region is CASRYSGGSTYEQYV. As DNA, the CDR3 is TGTGCCAGCAGATATAGCGGGGGCTCGACCTACGAGCAGTACGTC.

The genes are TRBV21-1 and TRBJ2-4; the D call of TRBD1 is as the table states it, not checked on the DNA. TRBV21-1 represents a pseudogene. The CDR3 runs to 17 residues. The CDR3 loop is CASSKETGSVAKNIQYF. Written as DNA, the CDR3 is TGTGCCAGCAGCAAGGAGACAGGTAGTGTCGCCAAAAACATTCAGTACTTC.

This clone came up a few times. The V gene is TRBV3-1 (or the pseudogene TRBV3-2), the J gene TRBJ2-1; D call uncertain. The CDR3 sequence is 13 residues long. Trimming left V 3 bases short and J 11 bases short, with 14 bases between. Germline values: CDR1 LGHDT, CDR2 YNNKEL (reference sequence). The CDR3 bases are TGTGCCAGCAGCCAGGGGAACATTGTGCAGCAGTTCTTC. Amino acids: CASSQGNIVQQFF.

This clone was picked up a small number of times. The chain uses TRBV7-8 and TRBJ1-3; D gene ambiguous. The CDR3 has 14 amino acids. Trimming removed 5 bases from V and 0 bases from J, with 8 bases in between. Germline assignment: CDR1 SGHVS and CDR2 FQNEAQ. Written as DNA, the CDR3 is TGTGCCAGCAGCGCAGCGGTCTCTGGAAACACCATATATTTT. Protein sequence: CASSAAVSGNTIYF.

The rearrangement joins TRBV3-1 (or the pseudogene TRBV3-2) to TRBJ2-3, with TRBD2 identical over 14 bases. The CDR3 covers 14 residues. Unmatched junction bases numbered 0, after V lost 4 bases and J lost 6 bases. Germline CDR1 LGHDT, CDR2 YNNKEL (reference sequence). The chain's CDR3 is CASSRTSGGDTQYF. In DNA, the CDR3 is TGTGCCAGCAGCCGGACTAGCGGGGGGGATACGCAGTATTTT.